The 24 T cell receptor beta chains listed next were all sequenced from one sample in a study of CD8+CD57+ T cells in acquired aplastic anemia. The template used for profiling TCR beta VDJ and CDR3 was genomic DNA. Each CDR3 protein is one row after TCRdb ran MiXCR on the reads. The repertoire includes about 270,000 distinct CDR3 sequences, 55% to 65% of them detected once, and roughly 8% sits in the top ten. The sequenced sample consisted of sorted CD4+, CD8+, or CD8+CD57+ T cells (not recorded which) from PBMCs. The receptors stem from a human donor with severe aplastic anemia or a healthy control (not recorded which).

The V and J genes are TRBV12-5 and TRBJ2-5; 8 nucleotides agree with TRBD1. Germline V gene data show CDR1 as LGHNT and CDR2 as FRNRAP. V shed 5 bases, J shed 1 base, and the junction held 3 bases outside the gene matches. CDR3 size: 14 residues. CDR3 amino acids: CASGPGTGQETQYF. CDR3 bases: TGTGCTAGTGGTCCCGGGACAGGCCAAGAGACCCAGTACTTC.

The sample holds many counts of this clonotype. This sequence joins TRBV9 and TRBJ2-1, with a tentative D call TRBD1 (6 bases). The CDR3 contains 14 residues. Trimming took off 0 bases at V and 12 bases at J, with 16 bases between the two ends. The germline CDR1 and CDR2 sequences are SGDLS and YYNGEE. CDR3: CASSVATSGQGQFF. CDR3 DNA: TGTGCCAGCAGCGTAGCTACATCGGGACAAGGGCAGTTCTTC.

This clonotype showed up many times. This rearrangement joins TRBV19 to TRBJ1-1, with 9 nucleotides matching TRBD1. Per the germline V gene, CDR1 is LNHDA and CDR2 is SQIVND (reference sequence). The junction had 4 bases not matched to a gene; V was cut back by 5 bases and J by 3 bases. The CDR3 is 14 amino acids. CDR3 residues: CASSPTGGYTEAFF. For the CDR3, the DNA is TGTGCCAGTAGTCCGACAGGGGGGTACACTGAAGCTTTCTTT.

The V gene is TRBV5-1, the J gene TRBJ1-3; TRBD1 might be the D (5 bases). From germline, CDR1 is SGHRS and CDR2 YFSETQ. The germline V and J ends were trimmed by 1 base and 4 bases, with 9 bases remaining between them. The CDR3 contains 14 residues. This chain's CDR3 is CASSLSGYGNTIYF. CDR3 coding DNA: TGCGCCAGCAGCTTGTCAGGGTACGGAAACACCATATATTTT. Variable domain in full (rest from reference TRBV5-1 and TRBJ1-3): KAGVTQTPRYLIKTRGQQVTLSCSPISGHRSVSWYQQTPGQGLQFLFEYFSETQRNKGNFPGRFSGRQFSNSRSEMNVSTLELGDSALYLCASSLSGYGNTIYFGEGSWLTVV.

Worth noting for this clonotype: The CDR3 does not end in the conserved phenylalanine or tryptophan, so this is likely a read error. Because the CDR3's place on the DNA is in doubt, the DNA is left out and the CDR3 is given as listed by TCRdb. The chain carries TRBV7-2 and TRBJ2-7; the table's D call of TRBD1 was not tested on the DNA. Germline V CDR1 and CDR2: SGHTA, FQGNSA. Termini included, the CDR3 measures 15 amino acids. The CDR3 region is CASSPSRDRAEDWKI.

The table lists this clonotype with many counts. This chain uses TRBV20-1 with TRBJ1-6, with D hard to call. Trimming took 7 bases from V and 0 from J, leaving 13 bases between them. Germline values: CDR1 DFQATT, CDR2 SNEGSKA (reference sequence). The CDR3 totals 15 residues. The DNA for the CDR3 is TGCAGTGAATGTATTTGGAGCTCCTATAATTCACCCCTCCACTTT. Protein product: CSECIWSSYNSPLHF.

This chain uses TRBV5-1 with TRBJ1-6; the D gene is possibly TRBD1 (5 bases). The germline V gene has CDR1 SGHRS and CDR2 YFSETQ. V gave up 0 bases and J gave up 5 bases, with 9 bases separating them. The CDR3 extends over 15 amino acids. CDR3 bases: TGCGCCAGCAGCTTGGGGGGACGGGATAATTCACCCCTCCACTTT. Its translation is CASSLGGRDNSPLHF. Filled out from reference TRBV5-1 and TRBJ1-6, the complete variable domain reads KAGVTQTPRYLIKTRGQQVTLSCSPISGHRSVSWYQQTPGQGLQFLFEYFSETQRNKGNFPGRFSGRQFSNSRSEMNVSTLELGDSALYLCASSLGGRDNSPLHFGNGTRLTVT.

This clonotype was picked up many times. This chain links TRBV25-1 with TRBJ2-1; D might be TRBD1 (6 bases). The CDR3 length is 16 residues. Trimming removed 3 bases from V and 8 bases from J, with 20 bases in between. Germline lookup yields CDR1 MGHDK and CDR2 SYGVNS. The CDR3 DNA reads as TGTGCCAGCAGTGATGGCCTCAGGGGCCCGGTGGATGAGCAGTTCTTC. Amino acids: CASSDGLRGPVDEQFF.

Only a few counts were recorded for this clonotype. The rearrangement uses TRBV10-3 and TRBJ2-7, with D perhaps TRBD2 (5 bases). V was cut by 2 bases and J by 5 bases, with 16 bases left in between. CDR1 is ENHRY and CDR2 is SYGVKD in the germline V gene. CDR3 length: 15 residues. The CDR3 DNA is TGTGCCATCAGTGAGAGAGCTACCCTGGGAGACGAGCAGTACTTC. Translating gives CAISERATLGDEQYF.

The rearrangement links TRBV7-6 to TRBJ2-4; D is unclear. Germline values: CDR1 SGHVS, CDR2 FNYEAQ. This CDR3 is built from 17 residues. V lost 5 bases to trimming and J lost 0 bases, with 17 bases between them. The CDR3 sequence is CASSPGPHALAKNIQYF. The CDR3 region has the DNA TGTGCCAGCAGCCCTGGGCCTCACGCCCTAGCCAAAAACATTCAGTACTTC.

This clonotype was picked up many times. The J gene is TRBJ1-2, the V gene TRBV24-1, with 7 bases identical to TRBD1. This CDR3 is 15 amino acids long. Germline values: CDR1 KGHDR, CDR2 SFDVKD. V shed 3 bases and J 2 bases; nucleotides not matched to a gene: 5. The CDR3 here is CATSDPAGGNYGYTF. CDR3 coding DNA: TGTGCCACCAGTGATCCCGCAGGGGGGAACTATGGCTACACCTTC.

This sequence joins TRBV7-8 and TRBJ2-5, with 8 bases aligning to TRBD1. Germline V gives CDR1 SGHVS, CDR2 FQNEAQ. V lost 2 bases and J lost 9; bases outside the gene matches: 14. CDR3 size: 16 residues. The CDR3 spells CASSLTGGTGNQPQYF. The CDR3 DNA is TGTGCCAGCAGCTTAACCGGAGGGACAGGCAATCAGCCCCAGTACTTC.

The chain links TRBV5-1 to TRBJ1-1; D unclear. Germline V lookup: CDR1 SGHRS, CDR2 YFSETQ. The CDR3 is 14 residues long. With 4 bases removed from V and 5 bases from J, the gap between germline ends came to 15 bases. The chain's CDR3 is CASSQSFSGTEAFF. Here the CDR3 DNA reads TGCGCCAGCAGCCAAAGTTTTTCGGGTACTGAAGCTTTCTTT.

This rearrangement joins TRBV11-2 to TRBJ2-1; the match to TRBD1 covers 7 bases. V was clipped by 3 bases and J by 2 bases; unmatched bases: 10. This CDR3 is 17 amino acids long. The germline gives CDR1 SGHAT, CDR2 FQNNGV. This CDR3 is CASSLDLTGTPYNEQFF. The CDR3 DNA sequence: TGTGCCAGCAGCTTGGACTTGACAGGGACCCCCTACAATGAGCAGTTCTTC.

This clonotype was seen at least ten times. The genes are TRBV6-6 and TRBJ1-3, with 8 bases matching TRBD1. Germline assignment: CDR1 MNHNY and CDR2 SVGAGI (reference sequence). The CDR3 contains 15 residues. The V and J ends lost 5 bases and 4 bases, in that order; junction bases with no gene match: 7. CDR3 nucleotides: TGTGCCAGCAGTCCAAGGGGGACAGGAGGAAACACCATATATTTT. This translates into CASSPRGTGGNTIYF.

The rearrangement joins TRBV7-2 to TRBJ2-7; the match to TRBD1 covers 9 bases. Germline V gene data show CDR1 as SGHTA and CDR2 as FQGNSA. CDR3 size: 14 residues. The CDR3 region has the DNA TGTGCCAGAAGCTTAGGGTGGGGACAGGGCGAGCAGTACGTC. Protein: CARSLGWGQGEQYV.

In its sample, this clonotype was seen a few times. The chain combines TRBV20-1 with TRBJ2-7; 13 bases are a match to TRBD2. In germline, CDR1 is DFQATT, CDR2 SNEGSKA (reference sequence). The CDR3 loop spans 14 amino acids. J was trimmed by 9 bases and V by 5 bases; bases with no gene match: 10. The CDR3 DNA follows: TGCAGTGCTTTTCGGACTAGCGGGAGTAGTGGGCAGTACTTC. It yields the protein CSAFRTSGSSGQYF.

The chain recombines TRBV2 with TRBJ1-5; D not resolved. The CDR3 spans 14 residues. Germline values: CDR1 SNHLY, CDR2 FYNNEI. The V end lost 6 bases, the J end lost 1 base, and 10 bases lay between the germline ends. In nucleotides, the CDR3 is TGTGCCAGCAGCCTACACATAAGCAATCAGCCCCAGCATTTT. This sequence encodes CASSLHISNQPQHF.

The chain has TRBV5-6 and TRBJ1-6; 8 bases line up with TRBD1. V shed 3 bases and J 5 bases; nucleotides not matched to a gene: 7. The CDR3 loop spans 16 amino acids. Germline assignment: CDR1 SGHDT and CDR2 YYEEEE. The CDR3 loop reads CASSSSGQGDNSPLHF. CDR3 sequence (DNA): TGTGCCAGCAGCTCCTCAGGACAGGGAGATAATTCACCCCTCCACTTT.

The V gene is TRBV4-1, the J gene TRBJ1-6; D is undetermined. CDR1 is MGHRA and CDR2 is YSYEKL in the germline V gene. The CDR3 is made up of 15 amino acids. Trimming shortened V by 0 bases and J by 10 bases, and 13 bases separated the two germline ends. CDR3 in amino acids: CASSQERRLVSPLHF. The CDR3 DNA reads as TGCGCCAGCAGCCAAGAGCGCAGGCTAGTCTCACCCCTCCACTTT.

This clonotype turned up a few times. The chain combines TRBV18 with TRBJ1-2; 12 nucleotides agree with TRBD1. The V gene's germline CDR1 is KGHSH and CDR2 LQKENI. V gave up 0 bases and J gave up 7 bases; unmatched junction bases: 3. The CDR3 is 15 residues long. The CDR3 region is CASSPPGQGARGYTF. The DNA for the CDR3 is TGTGCCAGCTCACCACCGGGACAGGGGGCCCGTGGCTACACCTTC.

This clonotype has a count of ten or more. The chain recombines TRBV6-5 with TRBJ2-2; D may be TRBD1 (6 bases). The germline V gene encodes CDR1 MNHEY and CDR2 SVGAGI. With 5 bases removed from V and 7 bases from J, the gap between germline ends came to 14 bases. The CDR3 length is 14 residues. The CDR3 region has the DNA TGTGCCAGCAGTACCGCACAGGGCCACGGGGAGCTGTTTTTT. This codes for CASSTAQGHGELFF.

This clonotype was picked up one time. The chain combines TRBV24-1 with TRBJ1-5; D not resolved. The V gene's germline CDR1 is KGHDR and CDR2 SFDVKD. V shed 0 bases and J shed 0 bases, with 2 bases lying between them. This CDR3 spans 14 amino acids. Here the CDR3 reads CATSDLNSNQPQHF. Written as DNA, the CDR3 is TGTGCCACCAGTGATTTGAATAGCAATCAGCCCCAGCATTTT.

The J gene is TRBJ2-7, the V gene TRBV7-2, with no clear D. Germline V gene data show CDR1 as SGHTA and CDR2 as FQGNSA. This CDR3 region has 16 residues. V gave up 4 bases and J gave up 3 bases, with 19 bases separating them. The CDR3 here is CASSSAPVWSIYEQYF. The CDR3 nucleotides read TGTGCCAGCAGCTCAGCCCCGGTATGGAGCATCTACGAGCAGTACTTC. The whole variable domain, remainder taken from reference TRBV7-2 and TRBJ2-7, is GAGVSQSPSNKVTEKGKDVELRCDPISGHTALYWYRQSLGQGLEFLIYFQGNSAPDKSGLPSDRFSAERTGGSVSTLTIQRTQQEDSAVYLCASSSAPVWSIYEQYFGPGTRLTVT.